Listed below are T cell receptor beta chains from one sample, sequenced in a study of PD-1 blockade in mismatch repair-deficient tumors. These TCRs are of unknown antigen specificity. Produced via immunoSEQ multiplex PCR; TCRdb's table is partial and in-frame only. The table has around 14,000 clones, approximately 90% seen once. This specimen was cells cultured in vitro, taken from a patient treated with pembrolizumab. The receptor source for this set is an adult with mismatch repair-deficient cancer. Both conserved end residues are part of each CDR3. The D gene is left open where the match is weak. For some rows the clone size is stated as once, few or many, or as a class when expanded; others skip it.

j_call | v_call | d_call | clone_size | cdr3_nt | cdr3_aa
TRBJ1-2 | TRBV4-1 | NA | few | TGCGCCAGCAGCCAGTCGGACAGTAACTATGGCTACACCTTC | CASSQSDSNYGYTF
TRBJ2-1 | TRBV19 | TRBD2 | NA | TGTGCCAGTAATGGCCTCCGGGAGGACTCATACAATGAGCAGTTCTTC | CASNGLREDSYNEQFF
TRBJ2-3 | TRBV2 | TRBD2 | NA | TGTGCCAGCAGTGAGGGCGGGACTAGGACGGCAGATACGCAGTATTTT | CASSEGGTRTADTQYF
TRBJ1-1 | TRBV19 | TRBD1 | NA | TGTGCCAGTAGTATGCAGGGGGATATGAACACTGAAGCTTTCTTT | CASSMQGDMNTEAFF
TRBJ1-3 | TRBV28 | TRBD1 | once | TGTGCCAGCAGTCCCCCGGGACAGGGGTCTTTCACTGGAAACACCATATATTTT | CASSPPGQGSFTGNTIYF
TRBJ2-7 | TRBV28 | NA | medium-sized | TGTGCCAGCAGTTTACCGGGAGCAAGCGAGCAGTACTTC | CASSLPGASEQYF
TRBJ1-2 | TRBV2 | NA | NA | TGTGCCAGCAGTGAAACCGTTCTAGGCTACACCTTC | CASSETVLGYTF
TRBJ1-1 | TRBV29-1 | TRBD1 | NA | TGCAGCGGGCTAACAGGGGGCGGCACTGAAGCTTTCTTT | CSGLTGGGTEAFF
TRBJ2-1 | TRBV2 | TRBD2 | NA | TGTGCCAGCAGTGAAAATTTCGTAGCGGGAGGGGTTGAGCAGTTCTTC | CASSENFVAGGVEQFF
TRBJ1-1 | TRBV7-9 | NA | NA | TGTGCCAGCAGCTCCCCGCTGGGTTTCCCTGAAGCTTTCTTT | CASSSPLGFPEAFF
TRBJ2-5 | TRBV4-2 | NA | NA | TGTGCCAGCAGCAGGGACTCCCAAGAGACCCAGTACTTC | CASSRDSQETQYF
TRBJ1-1 | TRBV7-3 | NA | NA | TGTGCCAGCAGCCAGTCAAGTTCCCAGAACACTGAAGCTTTCTTT | CASSQSSSQNTEAFF
TRBJ2-1 | TRBV19 | NA | NA | TGTGCCAGTAGTATAGTTGGAGGGAGAGCTGGGAATGAGCAGTTCTTC | CASSIVGGRAGNEQFF
TRBJ1-1 | TRBV9 | NA | NA | TGTGCCAGCAGCGTAGCAGCGGGGAGGGGGTACACTGAAGCTTTCTTT | CASSVAAGRGYTEAFF
TRBJ2-5 | TRBV5-6 | NA | NA | TGTGCCAGCAGCGGAGGGGGCTGGGAGACCCAGTACTTC | CASSGGGWETQYF
TRBJ2-1 | TRBV4-1 | NA | NA | TGCGCCAGCAGCCAAGAGCAGGGAGAATTGCTCTTC | CASSQEQGELLF
TRBJ2-7 | TRBV27 | TRBD2 | NA | TGTGCCAGCAGGGGGACTAGCGGGCACTACGAGCAGTACTTC | CASRGTSGHYEQYF
TRBJ2-7 | TRBV30 | NA | few | TGTGCCTGGAGTGTGGCACAGGCTAGCTACGAGCAGTACTTC | CAWSVAQASYEQYF
TRBJ2-3 | TRBV18 | NA | NA | TGTGCCAGCTCAAAGACTTCGGGGAGATCGACAGATACGCAGTATTTT | CASSKTSGRSTDTQYF
TRBJ1-5 | TRBV6-1 | NA | NA | TGTGCCAGCATGGGGGGGACTAATCAGCCCCAGCATTTT | CASMGGTNQPQHF
TRBJ2-7 | TRBV28 | TRBD2 | few | TGTGCCAGCACTTGGGGGGGGTACTACGAGCAGTACTTC | CASTWGGYYEQYF
TRBJ2-3 | TRBV11-2 | NA | NA | TGTGCCAGCAGCTTAGTTGTCCAGAGCACAGATACGCAGTATTTT | CASSLVVQSTDTQYF
TRBJ1-2 | TRBV7-9 | NA | NA | TGTGCCAGCAGCTTGGAGGGAGGCGGCTACACCTTC | CASSLEGGGYTF
TRBJ2-5 | TRBV5-1 | NA | medium-sized | TGCGCCAGCAGCTTGGGACAGTTCCAAGAGACCCAGTACTTC | CASSLGQFQETQYF
TRBJ2-1 | TRBV5-4 | TRBD2 | NA | TGTGCCAGCAGCCCCACCGGGACTAGCGGGAGAGAAAATGAGCAGTTCTTC | CASSPTGTSGRENEQFF
TRBJ1-1 | TRBV2 | TRBD1 | NA | TGTGCCAGCAGTGAAAGGTCCGGGACAGCGGAAGCTTTCTTT | CASSERSGTAEAFF
TRBJ1-6 | TRBV18 | NA | NA | TGTGCCAGCTCACCCGGGACCCGGTATAATTCACCCCTCCACTTT | CASSPGTRYNSPLHF
TRBJ2-2 | TRBV5-1 | TRBD2 | NA | TGCGCCAGCAGCCCAGGACTAGCGGGAGGGCTCACCGGGGAGCTGTTTTTT | CASSPGLAGGLTGELFF
TRBJ1-5 | TRBV5-1 | NA | NA | TGCGCCAGCAGCTACATCGGGGGCGTAGGACAGCCCCAGCATTTT | CASSYIGGVGQPQHF
TRBJ2-7 | TRBV4-1 | NA | NA | TGCGCCAGCAGCCCCAGTCCTGCAGGGGAGGCCCACGAGCAGTACTTC | CASSPSPAGEAHEQYF
TRBJ1-1 | TRBV7-3 | NA | NA | TGTGCCAGCAGCTTAAGTGGCTCGGTAGAACGGACGGGCACTGAAGCTTTCTTT | CASSLSGSVERTGTEAFF
TRBJ1-4 | TRBV5-1 | NA | NA | TGCGCCAGCAGCTTGGTTGGGGGTTCTGAAAAACTGTTTTTT | CASSLVGGSEKLFF